These 27 T cell receptor beta chains came from one sample sequenced in a study of T cells in Graves' hyperthyroidism and ophthalmopathy. Amplified regions were TCR beta CDR3 sequences from RNA transcripts. RT-PCR in the first round (using the HTBI primer set) targeted the TCR CDR3. From the multiplex PCR reads, TCRdb called clonotypes with MiXCR, one entry per CDR3 protein. The data hold roughly 520,000 distinct CDR3 sequences, with approximately 24% observed a single time. Sequenced input: blood. The origin of the receptors is a woman aged 25 to 45 with Graves' ophthalmopathy.

This chain uses TRBV10-3 with TRBJ2-5, with D perhaps matching TRBD1 (5 bases). The V end was cut by 2 bases, the J end by 5 bases, with 9 bases between. This CDR3 comprises 13 residues. Germline CDR1 is ENHRY and CDR2 is SYGVKD. The CDR3 DNA is TGTGCCATCAGTGAGGCCAGGGTGGAGACCCAGTACTTC. This gives the protein CAISEARVETQYF.

In its sample, this clonotype was seen many times. A read error may explain this, as a much larger clone is one base away. The chain employs TRBV12-3 or TRBV12-4 and TRBJ2-5; 7 positions match TRBD1. Trimming cost V 7 bases and J 7 bases; bases outside gene matches: 9. CDR3 size: 13 residues. The CDR3, as DNA: TGTGCCAGCAACCGGGACAGAGAAGGGACCCAGTACTTC. This sequence encodes CASNRDREGTQYF.

V gene TRBV4-1 combines with J gene TRBJ2-7; TRBD1 aligns across 9 bases. This CDR3 region has 16 residues. Germline V gene lookup returns CDR1 MGHRA and CDR2 YSYEKL. V gave up 0 bases and J gave up 7 bases; unmatched junction bases: 10. The CDR3 here is CASSQEAYRGQGEQYF. The CDR3 DNA reads TGCGCCAGCAGCCAAGAGGCTTACAGGGGGCAAGGGGAGCAGTACTTC.

This clonotype occurred many times. The chain recombines TRBV12-3 or TRBV12-4 with TRBJ1-3; D remains ambiguous. This CDR3 comprises 14 residues. V dropped 0 bases and J dropped 3 bases, with 6 bases sitting between them. The CDR3 DNA reads as TGTGCCAGCAGTTTAGCGCGATTTGGAAACACCATATATTTT. The encoded protein is CASSLARFGNTIYF.

This chain uses TRBV20-1 with TRBJ1-6, with 8 bases matching TRBD1. CDR1 DFQATT and CDR2 SNEGSKA come from the germline V gene (reference sequence). The CDR3 spans 15 residues. V lost 1 base to trimming and J lost 8 bases; unmatched junction nucleotides: 7. The CDR3 spells CSARAWTGLYSPLHF. CDR3 DNA sequence: TGCAGTGCTAGAGCCTGGACAGGGCTTTATTCACCCCTCCACTTT.

Many counts were recorded for this clonotype. The genes are TRBV27 and TRBJ1-1, with 7 bases that match TRBD1. Germline V gene sequence: CDR1 MNHEY, CDR2 SMNVEV (reference sequence). There are 15 residues in the CDR3. J was trimmed by 0 bases and V by 8 bases; bases with no gene match: 9. The CDR3 sequence is CASLNRGGLNTEAFF. The CDR3 nucleotides are TGTGCCAGCCTGAACAGGGGAGGGTTGAACACTGAAGCTTTCTTT.

The chain combines TRBV2 with TRBJ1-1; D is uncertain. The germline V gene encodes CDR1 SNHLY and CDR2 FYNNEI. The CDR3 runs 12 residues. V shed 4 bases and J shed 6 bases, with 9 bases lying between them. As DNA, the CDR3 is TGTGCCAGCAGTGTGCCCGGCCCTGAAGCTTTCTTT. Translating gives CASSVPGPEAFF.

The chain couples TRBV7-2 to TRBJ2-5; 8 bases are shared with TRBD1. V trimming: 0 bases; J trimming: 1 base; junction bases outside the gene matches: 7. The V gene's germline CDR1 is SGHTA and CDR2 FQGNSA. The CDR3 runs 17 residues. Written as DNA, the CDR3 is TGTGCCAGCAGCTTAGCAGCCCCCGGGACAGGCCAAGAGACCCAGTACTTC. Translating it yields CASSLAAPGTGQETQYF.

In regard to this clonotype: Being one base from a much bigger clone, this may be a read error. The chain uses TRBV12-3 or TRBV12-4 and TRBJ2-7; 7 bases are a match to TRBD1. CDR3 size: 15 residues. V lost 8 bases and J lost 2; bases outside the gene matches: 12. The CDR3 reads CASRSSGTAPYEQYF. CDR3 nucleotide sequence: TGTGCCAGCCGTTCGTCCGGGACAGCCCCCTACGAGCAGTACTTC.

Remarks on this clonotype: The germline gene is not matched at one end of the junction; a read error may be the cause. The chain uses TRBV6-5 and TRBJ2-5; D gene ambiguous. The CDR3 is 15 residues long. The germline CDR1 and CDR2 sequences are MNHEY and SVGAGI. The CDR3 nucleotides are TGTGCCATCAGTTACTCGAGGTTGGGACAAGAGACCCAGTACTTC. Amino acids: CAISYSRLGQETQYF.

This chain joins TRBV6-1 and TRBJ1-2; D call uncertain. The CDR3 is made up of 16 amino acids. V lost 2 bases, J lost 4 bases, and 17 bases lay in between. Germline CDR1 and CDR2: MNHNS and SASEGT. CDR3 nucleotide sequence: TGTGCCAGCAGTGAAATGATTAGGGAACCATCCTATGGCTACACCTTC. Translating gives CASSEMIREPSYGYTF.

This clonotype was found many times. The chain combines TRBV2 with TRBJ1-1; a possible D gene is TRBD1 (6 bases). There are 14 residues in the CDR3. V was trimmed by 7 bases and J by 3 bases, leaving 15 bases between them. CDR1 and CDR2 from the germline V gene are SNHLY and FYNNEI. The CDR3 DNA is TGTGCCAGCAACCTGGACAGAGGAGACACTGAAGCTTTCTTT. The encoded protein is CASNLDRGDTEAFF. Combining the CDR3 with reference TRBV2 and TRBJ1-1 gives the whole variable domain EPEVTQTPSHQVTQMGQEVILRCVPISNHLYFYWYRQILGQKVEFLVSFYNNEISEKSEIFDDQFSVERPDGSNFTLKIRSTKLEDSAMYFCASNLDRGDTEAFFGQGTRLTVV.

This clonotype was seen at least ten times. Being one base from a much bigger clone, this may be a read error. The chain recombines TRBV15 with TRBJ1-5, with 9 bases identical to TRBD1. The CDR3 spans 14 residues. From germline, CDR1 is LNHNV and CDR2 YYDKDF (reference sequence). CDR3 in amino acids: CTTSGTGSRQPQHF. In DNA form, the CDR3 reads TGTACCACCTCCGGGACAGGGTCGCGCCAGCCCCAGCATTTT.

This clonotype was found many times. V and J are TRBV19 and TRBJ2-2, with 10 bases lining up with TRBD1. The CDR3 sequence is 14 residues long. V gave up 4 bases and J gave up 5 bases; unmatched junction bases: 1. Germline V CDR1 and CDR2: LNHDA, SQIVND (reference sequence). CDR3 sequence (DNA): TGTGCCAGTAGTAAGGGACAGGGGACCGGGGAGCTGTTTTTT. The encoded protein is CASSKGQGTGELFF. The full variable domain, its missing parts supplied by reference TRBV19 and TRBJ2-2, is DGGITQSPKYLFRKEGQNVTLSCEQNLNHDAMYWYRQDPGQGLRLIYYSQIVNDFQKGDIAEGYSVSREKKESFPLTVTSAQKNPTAFYLCASSKGQGTGELFFGEGSRLTVL.

On this clonotype itself: The conserved final phenylalanine or tryptophan is absent from the CDR3, which likely points to a read error. The chain couples TRBV7-6 to TRBJ1-1, with D possibly matching TRBD1 (5 bases). Trimming removed 5 bases at V and 1 base at J, with 14 bases between. The length of the CDR3 is 15 residues. Germline V gene sequence: CDR1 SGHVS, CDR2 FNYEAQ. The CDR3, as DNA: TGTGCCAGCAGCCCCCATGGGGGGACGAACACTGAAGCTTTCTAT. Translated, it gives CASSPHGGTNTEAFY.

This clonotype was detected ten times or more. The rearrangement links TRBV12-3 or TRBV12-4 to TRBJ1-2; TRBD1 might be the D (6 bases). The CDR3 runs to 15 residues. V lost 3 bases, J lost 3 bases, and 14 bases lay in between. CDR3 protein: CASSFPDSSDYGYTF. CDR3 sequence (DNA): TGTGCCAGCAGTTTCCCGGACAGCTCGGACTATGGCTACACCTTC.

In its sample, this clonotype was seen many times. V is TRBV6-2 or TRBV6-3 and J is TRBJ1-1; 8 nucleotides agree with TRBD1. J gave up 5 bases and V 0 bases, and 8 bases lay outside the gene matches. Germline-derived CDR1 and CDR2 are MNHEY and SVGEGT. The CDR3 spans 16 residues. The CDR3 spells CASSYSKDRVVTEAFF. The CDR3 nucleotides are TGTGCCAGCAGTTACTCGAAGGACAGGGTTGTAACTGAAGCTTTCTTT.

This clonotype came up many times. This chain uses TRBV15 with TRBJ1-1; 8 bases match TRBD1. Looked up from germline, CDR1 is LNHNV and CDR2 is YYDKDF (reference sequence). With V trimmed by 0 bases and J by 3 bases, 0 bases remained unmatched. This CDR3 is built from 14 residues. CDR3 region: CATSRDRGHTEAFF. CDR3 sequence (DNA): TGTGCCACCAGCAGAGACAGGGGGCACACTGAAGCTTTCTTT.

The V gene is TRBV2, the J gene TRBJ2-5; possible D gene TRBD1, 6 bases. Trimming removed 7 bases from V and 0 bases from J, with 18 bases in between. This CDR3 is 16 amino acids long. The germline CDR1 and CDR2 sequences are SNHLY and FYNNEI. CDR3 sequence reads: CASTADSRVYQETQYF. The CDR3 DNA is TGTGCCAGCACCGCGGACAGCAGGGTGTACCAAGAGACCCAGTACTTC.

This clonotype was detected ten times or more. The chain carries TRBV10-2 and TRBJ1-2; D may be TRBD1 (6 bases). The CDR3 contains 13 residues. Germline assignment: CDR1 WSHSY and CDR2 SAAADI. Trimming shortened V by 3 bases and J by 4 bases, and 9 bases separated the two germline ends. The CDR3 region is CASSEQGFYGYTF. In DNA form, the CDR3 reads TGCGCCAGCAGTGAACAGGGTTTCTATGGCTACACCTTC.

The chain is built from TRBV19 and TRBJ2-2, with 11 bases lining up with TRBD2. The CDR3 runs 15 residues. Germline CDR1 and CDR2: LNHDA and SQIVND (reference sequence). V lost 7 bases and J lost 5; bases outside the gene matches: 6. CDR3 sequence: CASTQGLAVTGELFF. As DNA, the CDR3 is TGTGCCAGTACCCAGGGACTAGCGGTTACCGGGGAGCTGTTTTTT.

This rearrangement joins TRBV5-6 to TRBJ2-7, with D uncertain. This CDR3 is built from 14 residues. Germline CDR1 reads SGHDT; CDR2 reads YYEEEE. V was clipped by 4 bases and J by 6 bases, with 17 bases between them. The CDR3 DNA reads TGTGCCAGCAGCCAAAACTTGGGCGGCGGCGAGCAGTACTTC. Amino acid sequence: CASSQNLGGGEQYF.

This clonotype was seen at least ten times. This rearrangement joins TRBV12-3 or TRBV12-4 to TRBJ2-5; D perhaps matches TRBD1 (5 bases). Trimming pared 5 bases from V and 1 base from J, leaving 8 bases between. The CDR3 has 13 residues. CDR3 in amino acids: CASSTRVQETQYF. The CDR3, as DNA: TGTGCCAGCAGTACCAGGGTCCAAGAGACCCAGTACTTC.

This clonotype was picked up many times. The chain's CDR3 is CATKDRGETQYF. CDR3 nucleotide sequence: TGTGCCACCAAGGACAGGGGTGAGACCCAGTACTTC. The chain is built from TRBV12-3 or TRBV12-4 and TRBJ2-5; 9 bases match TRBD1. V lost 10 bases, J lost 5 bases, and 5 bases stayed unmatched. The CDR3 is 12 amino acids.

This clonotype was seen a handful of times. The CDR3 protein is CASSLSLGYGMQETQYF. The DNA of the CDR3 is TGTGCCAGCAGCCTATCTCTCGGATACGGGATGCAAGAGACCCAGTACTTC. The genes are TRBV7-2 and TRBJ2-5, with a possible D match to TRBD2 (5 bases). Germline V gene sequence: CDR1 SGHTA, CDR2 FQGNSA. CDR3 length: 17 amino acids. V was pared by 5 bases and J by 2 bases, with 21 bases between.

This clonotype was counted a few times. The DNA of the CDR3 is TGTGCCAGCAGTGGGAAGGAGGGCGATTCACCCCTCCACTTT. Its protein is CASSGKEGDSPLHF. The chain combines TRBV25-1 with TRBJ1-6; D is ambiguous. V was cut by 4 bases and J by 8 bases, with 12 bases left in between. Germline lookup yields CDR1 MGHDK and CDR2 SYGVNS. This CDR3 has 14 residues.

A few counts support this clonotype. The CDR3 is CASSQGQGFSQPQHF. In nucleotides, the CDR3 is TGCGCCAGCAGCCAAGGACAGGGTTTCTCTCAGCCCCAGCATTTT. This rearrangement joins TRBV4-1 to TRBJ1-5, with 7 nucleotides matching TRBD1. V shed 1 base, J shed 6 bases, and the junction held 6 bases outside the gene matches. The CDR3 has 15 amino acids. Germline loops: CDR1 MGHRA, CDR2 YSYEKL.